This T cell receptor beta chain comes out of a study of T cells after yellow fever vaccination. Study context: Libraries from low-cell-number fractions were prepared with the SMART-Seq v4 Ultra Low Input RNA kit.

Study-wide points: A weaker but faster secondary response was observed, peaking on day 5 versus 15.

In regard to this clonotype: Its antigen is still unknown.

CDR1 is MDHEN and CDR2 is SYDVKM in the germline V gene. The V and J ends lost 6 bases and 0 bases respectively, with 12 bases between them. The CDR3 length is 15 residues. MiXCR, run by TCRdb on the 5' RACE reads, gives a single entry per CDR3 protein. This table holds roughly 350,000 distinct CDR3 sequences, roughly 4.3% found once. The material sequenced was PBMCs, taken 5 days after the yellow fever booster vaccination. The chain carries TRBV28 and TRBJ2-1, with D unclear. The TCR was taken from a man between 18 and 35 years old who received the YFV17D yellow fever vaccine. This CDR3 reads CASSAIASSYNEQFF. The CDR3 DNA follows: TGTGCCAGCAGCGCTATCGCTAGCTCCTACAATGAGCAGTTCTTC.